The present T cell receptor (beta chain) was sequenced within a study of blood T cell repertoires in COVID-19. Clones were sequenced by immunoSEQ multiplex PCR, and TCRdb holds only the in-frame ones, with some missing. The sample includes a few hundred thousand clones, approximately 84% of them seen just once. The CDR3 has 17 amino acids. After removal of 2 bases from V and 4 bases from J, the junction contained 14 bases not matched to a gene. CDR1 is SGHRS, CDR2 YFSETQ, per germline. This clonotype was obtained from a man aged 50 to 59 who had recovered from COVID-19. The specimen was PBMCs or T cells enriched from blood (not recorded which). The chain links TRBV5-1 to TRBJ2-7; TRBD1 aligns across 8 bases. In DNA form, the CDR3 reads TGCGCCAGCAGCTTTCTGCCTGCCGGGACAGGACAGTACGAGCAGTACTTC. Translation: CASSFLPAGTGQYEQYF.